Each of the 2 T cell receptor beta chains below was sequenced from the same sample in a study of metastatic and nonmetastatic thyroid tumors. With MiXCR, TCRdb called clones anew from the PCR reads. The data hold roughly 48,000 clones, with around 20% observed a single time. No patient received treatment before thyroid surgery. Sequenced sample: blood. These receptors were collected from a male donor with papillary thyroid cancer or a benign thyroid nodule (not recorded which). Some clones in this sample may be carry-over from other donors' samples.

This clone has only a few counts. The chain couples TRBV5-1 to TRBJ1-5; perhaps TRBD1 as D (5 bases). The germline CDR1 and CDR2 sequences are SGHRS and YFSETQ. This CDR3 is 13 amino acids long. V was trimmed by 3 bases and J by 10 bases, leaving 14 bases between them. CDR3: CASSSGPGHPQHF. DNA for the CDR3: TGCGCCAGCAGCTCGGGCCCAGGACACCCCCAGCATTTT.

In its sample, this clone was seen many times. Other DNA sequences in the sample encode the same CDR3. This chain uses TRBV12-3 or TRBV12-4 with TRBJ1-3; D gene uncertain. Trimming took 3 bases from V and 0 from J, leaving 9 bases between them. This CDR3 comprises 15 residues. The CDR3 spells CASSLSGSSGNTIYF. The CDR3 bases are TGTGCCAGCAGTTTGAGCGGCAGCTCTGGAAACACCATATATTTT.